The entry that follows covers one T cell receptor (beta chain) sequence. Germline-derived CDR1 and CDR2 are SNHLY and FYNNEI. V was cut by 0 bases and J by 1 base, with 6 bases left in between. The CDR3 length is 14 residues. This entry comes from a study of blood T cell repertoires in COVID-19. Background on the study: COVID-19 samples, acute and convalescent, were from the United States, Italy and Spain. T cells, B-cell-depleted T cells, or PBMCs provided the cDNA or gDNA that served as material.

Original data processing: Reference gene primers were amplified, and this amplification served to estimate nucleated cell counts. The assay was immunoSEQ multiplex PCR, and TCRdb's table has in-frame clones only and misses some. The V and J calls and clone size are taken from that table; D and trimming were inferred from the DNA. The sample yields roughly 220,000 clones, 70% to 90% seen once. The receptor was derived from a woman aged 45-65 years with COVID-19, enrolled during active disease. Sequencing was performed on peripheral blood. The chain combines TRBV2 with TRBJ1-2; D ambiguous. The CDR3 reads CASSEARVNYGYTF. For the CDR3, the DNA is TGTGCCAGCAGTGAAGCGCGGGTTAACTATGGCTACACCTTC.